This T cell receptor (beta chain) was profiled in a study of beta chain features in type 1 diabetes. Study overall: Examination spanned over 85,000,000 sorted cells from all samples.

The table lists this clone with a few counts. What it recognizes is unknown. Other DNA sequences in the sample encode the same CDR3. The V end lost 3 bases, the J end lost 1 base, and 6 bases lay between the germline ends. Germline V CDR1 and CDR2: KGHSH, LQKENI. The CDR3 is made up of 13 amino acids. Expressed TCRB transcripts got sequenced, as all isolated RNA was reverse transcribed. This table comes from immunoSEQ multiplex PCR, and its TCRdb copy is limited to in-frame clones, with some not included. The sample has some 200,000 clones, 16% seen once; the top ten hold 0.07% to 0.095%. General observations from the study: Among patients with Type 1 diabetes, TCRB CDR3s were moderately but significantly shorter in every one of the four CD4+ subsets.

The specimen sequenced was naive CD4+ T cells from blood. The clonotype originates from a man between 25 and 39 years old with type 1 diabetes. The chain is built from TRBV18 and TRBJ2-5; D not certain. CDR3 sequence: CASSPGSQETQYF. The DNA of the CDR3 is TGTGCCAGCTCACCGGGCAGCCAAGAGACCCAGTACTTC.